The 15 T cell receptor beta chains given below trace back to one sample, sequenced in a study of the immune and genomic landscape of osteosarcoma. Measured with immunoSEQ multiplex PCR; TCRdb has only the in-frame clones, and not every one. Among roughly 1,400 clones listed, under 75% were seen once. The sample comprised metastatic tumor tissue from the lung. The receptors shown here come from a boy between 10 and 17 years old with osteosarcoma.

Comment on this clone: A junction end diverges from the germline sequence, so it may reflect a read error. The V gene is TRBV10-3, the J gene TRBJ1-5, with D possibly TRBD1 on 5 matching bases. In germline, CDR1 is ENHRY, CDR2 SYGVKD. CDR3 length: 12 amino acids. CDR3 coding DNA: TGTGCCAGCAGTAACCTTAGGGGGCCCCAGCATTTT. It specifies CASSNLRGPQHF.

CDR3 sequence (DNA): TGTGCCAGCATCGCGGGGGGGAACACCGGGGAGCTGTTTTTT. Translated: CASIAGGNTGELFF. This chain uses TRBV2 with TRBJ2-2; 8 bases are shared with TRBD2. The CDR3 sequence is 14 residues long. Per the germline V gene, CDR1 is SNHLY and CDR2 is FYNNEI. The V and J ends lost 7 bases and 1 base, in that order; junction bases with no gene match: 2.

The rearrangement joins TRBV13 to TRBJ1-1; possible D gene TRBD1, 5 bases. This CDR3 contains 14 residues. From germline, CDR1 is PRHDT and CDR2 FYEKMQ (reference sequence). V gave up 5 bases and J gave up 3 bases, with 13 bases separating them. The CDR3 protein is CASSTEGQDTEAFF. CDR3 in DNA: TGTGCCAGCAGCACAGAAGGACAAGACACTGAAGCTTTCTTT.

V and J are TRBV5-1 and TRBJ1-5; 8 nucleotides match TRBD1. After removal of 4 bases from V and 6 bases from J, the junction contained 9 bases not matched to a gene. The CDR3 contains 15 residues. Germline assignment: CDR1 SGHRS and CDR2 YFSETQ. In DNA, the CDR3 is TGCGCCAGCAGCCCCTCGGGACAGGTGGGTCAGCCCCAGCATTTT. Translation: CASSPSGQVGQPQHF.

This clone has only one observation. This rearrangement joins TRBV7-3 to TRBJ2-4, with D possibly being TRBD2 (6 bases). Per germline, CDR1 SGHTA and CDR2 FQGTGA. CDR3 length: 14 residues. Trimming took 4 bases from V and 2 from J, leaving 9 bases between them. The CDR3 here is CASSSGVPKNIQYF. CDR3 nucleotide sequence: TGTGCCAGCAGCTCGGGGGTTCCCAAAAACATTCAGTACTTC.

The V call is TRBV19, the J call TRBJ2-1; TRBD2 agrees at 8 bases. From germline, CDR1 is LNHDA and CDR2 SQIVND (reference sequence). With V trimmed by 7 bases and J by 9 bases, 8 bases remained unmatched. The CDR3 is 13 residues long. The CDR3 region has the DNA TGTGCCAGTACCCCGACTAGCGTGGGTGAGCAGTTCTTC. It translates to CASTPTSVGEQFF.

The chain couples TRBV2 to TRBJ2-3, with 13 positions matching TRBD2. CDR3 size: 15 residues. Trimming removed 4 bases from V and 3 bases from J; junction bases left unmatched: 1. Germline CDR1 is SNHLY and CDR2 is FYNNEI. The CDR3 is CASSGTSGRTDTQYF. In DNA, the CDR3 is TGTGCCAGCAGTGGGACTAGCGGGAGAACAGATACGCAGTATTTT.

In DNA form, the CDR3 reads TGTGCCAGCAGCCCCCTGGTAGAAGCTTTCTTT. Translating gives CASSPLVEAFF. This chain joins TRBV7-2 and TRBJ1-1, with D unclear. Looked up from germline, CDR1 is SGHTA and CDR2 is FQGNSA. The germline V and J ends were trimmed by 5 bases and 8 bases, with 9 bases remaining between them. The CDR3 has 11 residues.

This chain joins TRBV4-3 and TRBJ2-7; possibly TRBD1 for D (5 bases). This CDR3 has 16 residues. Trimming shortened V by 0 bases and J by 0 bases, and 12 bases separated the two germline ends. CDR1 and CDR2 from the germline V gene are LGHNA and YSLEER. CDR3 residues: CASSQDYPGSSYEQYF. CDR3 coding DNA: TGCGCCAGCAGCCAAGATTACCCAGGGTCCTCCTACGAGCAGTACTTC.

In its sample, this clone ranks as large. The chain is built from TRBV30 and TRBJ2-1; 10 positions agree with TRBD2. Germline V lookup: CDR1 GTSNPN, CDR2 SVGIG (reference sequence). The CDR3 is 17 amino acids. V gave up 1 base and J gave up 3 bases; unmatched junction bases: 9. In DNA form, the CDR3 reads TGTGCCTGGAGTGGGCAGATTAGCGGGGGGCTCTACAATGAGCAGTTCTTC. Its protein is CAWSGQISGGLYNEQFF.

This sequence joins TRBV19 and TRBJ1-2, with a tentative D call TRBD1 (5 bases). CDR3 length equals 18 residues. The V and J ends lost 3 bases and 1 base respectively, with 21 bases between them. Looked up from germline, CDR1 is LNHDA and CDR2 is SQIVND (reference sequence). Written as DNA, the CDR3 is TGTGCCAGTAGTATTTTACGCGGCAGGGAAACCGATAACTATGGCTACACCTTC. Encoded protein: CASSILRGRETDNYGYTF.

This clone was detected a few times. The chain has TRBV5-4 and TRBJ1-1; no firm D call. Trimming shortened V by 1 base and J by 11 bases, and 21 bases separated the two germline ends. Germline CDR1 and CDR2: SGHNT and YYREEE (reference sequence). The CDR3 is 15 amino acids. The CDR3 DNA follows: TGTGCCAGCAGCTTGTCTCGTGGTATAGGCACGCAGGCTTTCTTT. Its translation is CASSLSRGIGTQAFF.

This clone has only a few counts. The V and J genes are TRBV2 and TRBJ2-7; D tentatively fits TRBD1 or TRBD2 (5 bases each). Germline V gives CDR1 SNHLY, CDR2 FYNNEI. CDR3 length: 13 residues. Between the trimmed V and J ends, which lost 6 bases and 2 bases, there was a span of 11 bases. CDR3 sequence (DNA): TGTGCCAGCAGGGGGGAGAACACCTACGAGCAGTACTTC. Residues: CASRGENTYEQYF.

This clone appeared a few times. This chain connects TRBV7-2 to TRBJ2-7; 7 bases match TRBD2. With V trimmed by 5 bases and J by 1 base, 8 bases remained unmatched. The length of the CDR3 is 15 residues. Germline-derived CDR1 and CDR2 are SGHTA and FQGNSA. CDR3 bases: TGTGCCAGCAGCCCCGGGGGGTCCTCTTCCTACGAGCAGTACTTC. This codes for CASSPGGSSSYEQYF.

CDR3: CASSLNRETTRLYGYTF. CDR3 nucleotide sequence: TGTGCCAGCAGCCTTAACAGGGAAACCACCAGACTTTATGGCTACACCTTC. The chain is built from TRBV4-2 and TRBJ1-2; perhaps TRBD1 as D (6 bases). There are 17 residues in the CDR3. V was shortened by 4 bases and J by 5 bases, with 23 bases between the two germline ends. Germline CDR1 and CDR2: LGHNA and YNFKEQ.